This TCR beta chain was profiled in a study of glioma-infiltrating T cells. Study results and caveats: Gliomas, especially low-grade, showed above-expected tissue-blood divergence; non-neoplastic patients showed below.

About this clonotype: Antigen unknown.

Amplification of TCR alpha and beta CDR3 regions from RNA used iRepertoire nested multiplex PCR. TCRdb passed the multiplex PCR reads through MiXCR, listing each CDR3 protein once. The sample shows about 180,000 distinct CDR3 sequences, around 45% of them seen only once. Sequenced material: glioma tissue, nonneoplastic brain tissue, or PBMCs (not recorded which). The clonotype was recovered from a human donor with low-grade glioma or glioblastoma, undergoing nonglioma brain surgery, or in good health (not recorded which).

The CDR3 loop reads CATSRDITGANTEAFF. CDR3 DNA sequence: TGTGCCACCAGCAGAGATATTACAGGAGCAAACACTGAAGCTTTCTTT. The chain recombines TRBV15 with TRBJ1-1; weak D call: TRBD1 (5 bases). Trimming took off 0 bases at V and 2 bases at J, with 13 bases between the two ends. This CDR3 has 16 residues. Germline loops: CDR1 LNHNV, CDR2 YYDKDF (reference sequence).